This is a list of T cell receptor beta chains from one sample in a study of blood T cell repertoires in COVID-19. Only in-frame clones appear in the TCRdb table, and some are missing; sequencing was by immunoSEQ multiplex PCR. The sample consists of about 400,000 clones, about nine tenths of them appearing once. The sample taken for sequencing was PBMCs or T cells enriched from blood (not recorded which). The receptors shown here come from a woman aged 30 to 39 who had recovered from COVID-19. Both conserved end residues are part of each CDR3. D genes are given only for firm matches. Rows give clone size only sometimes, using once, few, many, or a class for an expanded clone.

abundance: .
d_gene: TRBD1
v_gene: TRBV5-1
j_gene: TRBJ1-2
CDR3nt: TGCGCCAGCAGCCTCGGACAGGAGGCCTATGGCTACACCTTC
CDR3aa: CASSLGQEAYGYTF

abundance: .
d_gene: .
v_gene: TRBV30
j_gene: TRBJ1-3
CDR3nt: TGTGCCTGGAGTGCAGGGACTGGAAACACCATATATTTT
CDR3aa: CAWSAGTGNTIYF

abundance: .
d_gene: .
v_gene: TRBV10-2
j_gene: TRBJ1-4
CDR3nt: TGCGCCAGCAGTGAGTCGGGGAGCAATGAAAAACTGTTTTTT
CDR3aa: CASSESGSNEKLFF

abundance: .
d_gene: .
v_gene: TRBV27
j_gene: TRBJ1-1
CDR3nt: TGTGCCAGCCGAATGGGGCTGGGGCCGAACACTGAAGCTTTCTTT
CDR3aa: CASRMGLGPNTEAFF

abundance: .
d_gene: .
v_gene: TRBV19
j_gene: TRBJ1-1
CDR3nt: TGTGCCAGTAGAATCCAGGACTTGAACACTGAAGCTTTCTTT
CDR3aa: CASRIQDLNTEAFF

abundance: .
d_gene: TRBD1
v_gene: TRBV6-6
j_gene: TRBJ1-1
CDR3nt: TGTGCCAGCAGCCTCGACAGGGGCGCTGAAGCTTTCTTT
CDR3aa: CASSLDRGAEAFF

abundance: .
d_gene: .
v_gene: TRBV4-3
j_gene: TRBJ2-7
CDR3nt: TGCGCCAGCAGCCTGATGTTTCAGTTGGGCAGTCCCTACGAGCAGTACTTC
CDR3aa: CASSLMFQLGSPYEQYF

abundance: .
d_gene: .
v_gene: TRBV19
j_gene: TRBJ1-2
CDR3nt: TGTGCCAGTAGTATAGACAATGGCTACACCTTC
CDR3aa: CASSIDNGYTF

abundance: .
d_gene: TRBD1
v_gene: TRBV19
j_gene: TRBJ1-1
CDR3nt: TGTGCCAGTAGTCCCCGGGACAGGGGGCGTCGGACTGAAGCTTTCTTT
CDR3aa: CASSPRDRGRRTEAFF

abundance: .
d_gene: .
v_gene: TRBV11-2
j_gene: TRBJ2-7
CDR3nt: TGTGCCAGCAGCCAAGACGGGGCCTACGAGCAGTACTTC
CDR3aa: CASSQDGAYEQYF

abundance: once
d_gene: TRBD2
v_gene: TRBV9
j_gene: TRBJ2-5
CDR3nt: TGTGCCAGCACCCCCGGGGGGGTTATGGGCCAAGAGACCCAGTACTTC
CDR3aa: CASTPGGVMGQETQYF

abundance: .
d_gene: TRBD1
v_gene: TRBV5-5
j_gene: TRBJ1-6
CDR3nt: TGTGCCAGCAGCTTGATGAGTGGACAGGGAAATTCACCCCTCCACTTT
CDR3aa: CASSLMSGQGNSPLHF

abundance: .
d_gene: TRBD1
v_gene: TRBV30
j_gene: TRBJ1-1
CDR3nt: TGTGCCTGGAGGTCTGACAGGGGAAGAGAAGCTTTCTTT
CDR3aa: CAWRSDRGREAFF

abundance: .
d_gene: .
v_gene: TRBV18
j_gene: TRBJ2-7
CDR3nt: TGTGCCAGCTCACCATTTTCCTCCTCCTACGAGCAGTACTTC
CDR3aa: CASSPFSSSYEQYF

abundance: .
d_gene: .
v_gene: TRBV29-1
j_gene: TRBJ1-2
CDR3nt: TGCAGCGTTGAGGGGAGGTATGGCTACACCTTC
CDR3aa: CSVEGRYGYTF

abundance: once
d_gene: .
v_gene: TRBV18
j_gene: TRBJ1-4
CDR3nt: TGTGCCAGCTCACCGGGGGCAGGGACGGGCGAAAAACTGTTTTTT
CDR3aa: CASSPGAGTGEKLFF

abundance: .
d_gene: .
v_gene: TRBV11-2
j_gene: TRBJ2-7
CDR3nt: TGTGCCAGCAGCTTAGGGGGAGCGGCCTACGAGCAGTACTTC
CDR3aa: CASSLGGAAYEQYF

abundance: .
d_gene: .
v_gene: TRBV28
j_gene: TRBJ1-4
CDR3nt: TGTGCCAGCAGTTCTTGGGAGACAACTAATGAAAAACTGTTTTTT
CDR3aa: CASSSWETTNEKLFF

abundance: .
d_gene: TRBD1
v_gene: TRBV18
j_gene: TRBJ2-2
CDR3nt: TGTGCCAGCTCACCAAGGACAGGGGAGGGCACCGGGGAGCTGTTTTTT
CDR3aa: CASSPRTGEGTGELFF

abundance: .
d_gene: TRBD1
v_gene: TRBV10-2
j_gene: TRBJ1-5
CDR3nt: TGCGCCAGCAGTTCCGGGACAGGGAATCAGCCCCAGCATTTT
CDR3aa: CASSSGTGNQPQHF

abundance: .
d_gene: .
v_gene: TRBV19
j_gene: TRBJ2-5
CDR3nt: TGTGCCAGTAGCCCCCCGGGGGTCCAAGAGACCCAGTACTTC
CDR3aa: CASSPPGVQETQYF

abundance: .
d_gene: TRBD2
v_gene: TRBV2
j_gene: TRBJ2-7
CDR3nt: TGTGCCAGCAGCTACCCTAGCGGGAACGGCGAGCAGTACTTC
CDR3aa: CASSYPSGNGEQYF

abundance: once
d_gene: TRBD1
v_gene: TRBV24-1
j_gene: TRBJ2-1
CDR3nt: TGTGCCACCAGTGAGGGAGGACAGGGGGTGAATGAGCAGTTCTTC
CDR3aa: CATSEGGQGVNEQFF

abundance: .
d_gene: .
v_gene: TRBV5-1
j_gene: TRBJ2-3
CDR3nt: TGCGCCAGCAGCTCACTAGGGACTTCCCTTCCTGCCCATACGCAGTATTTT
CDR3aa: CASSSLGTSLPAHTQYF

abundance: .
d_gene: .
v_gene: TRBV9
j_gene: TRBJ1-1
CDR3nt: TGTGCCAGCAGCGTGACGTCAGGGTTGGACACTGAAGCTTTCTTT
CDR3aa: CASSVTSGLDTEAFF

abundance: .
d_gene: .
v_gene: TRBV18
j_gene: TRBJ1-6
CDR3nt: TGTGCCAGCTCACCTATCCAAGGGGGATTGAGGGATTCACCCCTCCACTTT
CDR3aa: CASSPIQGGLRDSPLHF

abundance: .
d_gene: .
v_gene: TRBV5-1
j_gene: TRBJ2-5
CDR3nt: TGCGCCAGCAGCTTGGCTAGTCAGGAGACCCAGTACTTC
CDR3aa: CASSLASQETQYF

abundance: .
d_gene: .
v_gene: TRBV3-1/TRBV3-2
j_gene: TRBJ1-5
CDR3nt: TGTGCCAGCAGCCAAGATCTATCAATACGGGAGCCCCAGCATTTT
CDR3aa: CASSQDLSIREPQHF

abundance: .
d_gene: .
v_gene: TRBV28
j_gene: TRBJ2-7
CDR3nt: TGTGCCAGCGCCTCCAGATCCGGGAACTACGAGCAGTACTTC
CDR3aa: CASASRSGNYEQYF

abundance: .
d_gene: .
v_gene: TRBV5-1
j_gene: TRBJ2-1
CDR3nt: TGCGCCAGCAGCTTAACCGACAGGCGGGATGAGCAGTTCTTC
CDR3aa: CASSLTDRRDEQFF

abundance: .
d_gene: TRBD2
v_gene: TRBV7-3
j_gene: TRBJ2-5
CDR3nt: TGTGCCAGCAGCGAAAGCGGGGGGATCCAAGAGACCCAGTACTTC
CDR3aa: CASSESGGIQETQYF

abundance: .
d_gene: .
v_gene: TRBV14
j_gene: TRBJ2-2
CDR3nt: TGTGCCAGCAGCCAAGAACAGTACACCGGGGAGCTGTTTTTT
CDR3aa: CASSQEQYTGELFF

abundance: .
d_gene: .
v_gene: TRBV7-2
j_gene: TRBJ1-2
CDR3nt: TGTGCCAGCCGAGACCCGGCAGGGCCAAACTATGGCTACACCTTC
CDR3aa: CASRDPAGPNYGYTF

abundance: .
d_gene: .
v_gene: TRBV19
j_gene: TRBJ2-7
CDR3nt: TGTGCCAGTAGTATGTTGGGCCCTACCTACGAGCAGTACTTC
CDR3aa: CASSMLGPTYEQYF

abundance: .
d_gene: TRBD2
v_gene: TRBV5-1
j_gene: TRBJ2-7
CDR3nt: TGCGCCAGCAGGTCGCTAGCGGGAGGGAAACCCTACGAGCAGTACTTC
CDR3aa: CASRSLAGGKPYEQYF

abundance: .
d_gene: TRBD2
v_gene: TRBV11-3
j_gene: TRBJ2-1
CDR3nt: TGTGCCAGCAGCTTACCCCTAGCGGGCGGTGAGCAGTTCTTC
CDR3aa: CASSLPLAGGEQFF

abundance: .
d_gene: TRBD2
v_gene: TRBV6-2/TRBV6-3
j_gene: TRBJ2-7
CDR3nt: TGTGCCAGCAGTTATAAAATCGGCGTCGGGGCACTAGCGGGCTACGAGCAGTACTTC
CDR3aa: CASSYKIGVGALAGYEQYF

abundance: .
d_gene: TRBD1
v_gene: TRBV12-3/TRBV12-4
j_gene: TRBJ1-5
CDR3nt: TGTGCCAGCGTCCTACAGGGGGATCAGCCCCAGCATTTT
CDR3aa: CASVLQGDQPQHF

abundance: once
d_gene: .
v_gene: TRBV2
j_gene: TRBJ1-5
CDR3nt: TGTGCCAGCAGGAGAGAGGAGAATCAGCCCCAGCATTTT
CDR3aa: CASRREENQPQHF

abundance: .
d_gene: .
v_gene: TRBV28
j_gene: TRBJ1-5
CDR3nt: TGTGCCAGCAGTCGGCCAGGGGACAATCAGCCCCAGCATTTT
CDR3aa: CASSRPGDNQPQHF

abundance: .
d_gene: .
v_gene: TRBV5-1
j_gene: TRBJ2-7
CDR3nt: TGCGCCAGCAGCCACTACTCAACAGGCCCAGCCACCTCCTACGAGCAGTACTTC
CDR3aa: CASSHYSTGPATSYEQYF

abundance: once
d_gene: .
v_gene: TRBV6-5
j_gene: TRBJ2-7
CDR3nt: TGTGCCAGCAAGCGGGCGGAGGCCCCCTCGAGAGAGCAGTACTTC
CDR3aa: CASKRAEAPSREQYF

abundance: .
d_gene: .
v_gene: TRBV12-3/TRBV12-4
j_gene: TRBJ1-5
CDR3nt: TGTGCCAGCAGCACAGGGTTGTTTCAGCCCCAGCATTTT
CDR3aa: CASSTGLFQPQHF